The T cell receptor beta chain under discussion was sequenced for a study of cytomegalovirus exposure and HLA in healthy donors. Primers: 60 Vbeta forward and 13 Jbeta reverse. TCRdb's copy holds only in-frame clones and misses some; the assay was immunoSEQ multiplex PCR. The sample contains fewer than 80,000 clones, about two thirds of which appear only once. The V and J ends lost 0 bases and 1 base respectively, with 10 bases between them. The germline CDR1 and CDR2 sequences are SGHRS and YFSETQ. CDR3 length: 15 amino acids. The sequence was obtained from a woman aged 50 to 60 in good health and CMV-seropositive. V usage is TRBV5-1 and J usage is TRBJ2-5, with D perhaps matching TRBD2 (5 bases). The sequenced material came from PBMCs. This CDR3 reads CASSLAPGSQETQYF. CDR3 DNA sequence: TGCGCCAGCAGCTTGGCCCCGGGGTCCCAAGAGACCCAGTACTTC.